These 24 T cell receptor beta chains were all obtained from the same sample, sequenced in a study of T cell responses to AZD1222 COVID-19 vaccine. Profiling relied on immunoSEQ multiplex PCR, and the TCRdb table lists in-frame clones only, not all of them. The table has approximately 100,000 clones, under 90% seen once. The sample consisted of peripheral blood, taken on day 0 of MenACWY control vaccination. Source of these receptors: an adult in good health.

V is TRBV4-2 and J is TRBJ1-1; D unresolved. The CDR3 runs to 12 residues. CDR1 LGHNA and CDR2 YNFKEQ come from the germline V gene. V shed 4 bases and J shed 4 bases, with 7 bases lying between them. CDR3 sequence (DNA): TGTGCCAGCAGCCGGGCCGCCACTGAAGCTTTCTTT. Amino acid sequence: CASSRAATEAFF.

The chain carries TRBV19 and TRBJ2-5, with D tentatively TRBD1 or TRBD2 (5 bases each). Per germline, CDR1 LNHDA and CDR2 SQIVND (reference sequence). The CDR3 runs 15 residues. Trimming left V 3 bases short and J 4 bases short, with 15 bases between. CDR3 loop: CASSMSGQGGETQYF. The DNA for the CDR3 is TGTGCCAGTAGTATGTCGGGGCAGGGTGGAGAGACCCAGTACTTC.

This chain connects TRBV7-2 to TRBJ1-1, with D maybe TRBD1 (5 bases). With 6 bases removed from V and 1 base from J, the gap between germline ends came to 12 bases. The CDR3 spans 14 residues. Per germline, CDR1 SGHTA and CDR2 FQGNSA. CDR3 loop: CASRSGTANTEAFF. The DNA for the CDR3 is TGTGCCAGCAGGTCCGGGACGGCGAACACTGAAGCTTTCTTT. Combining the CDR3 with reference TRBV7-2 and TRBJ1-1 gives the whole variable domain GAGVSQSPSNKVTEKGKDVELRCDPISGHTALYWYRQSLGQGLEFLIYFQGNSAPDKSGLPSDRFSAERTGGSVSTLTIQRTQQEDSAVYLCASRSGTANTEAFFGQGTRLTVV.

The chain employs TRBV11-3 and TRBJ1-1; weak D call: TRBD1 (5 bases). V dropped 5 bases and J dropped 4 bases, with 11 bases sitting between them. The CDR3 is made up of 13 amino acids. The germline gives CDR1 SGHNT, CDR2 YENEEA. The CDR3 bases are TGTGCCAGCAGCACGCCGGGGGTCACTGAAGCTTTCTTT. This translates into CASSTPGVTEAFF.

This clone has a handful of counts. The chain has TRBV7-2 and TRBJ1-5; D ambiguous. CDR3 size: 16 residues. Trimming took off 11 bases at V and 0 bases at J, with 20 bases between the two ends. Germline V gene lookup returns CDR1 SGHTA and CDR2 FQGNSA. The chain's CDR3 is CAGLASSLCSNQPQHF. DNA of the CDR3: TGTGCCGGACTAGCTTCCTCGCTGTGTAGCAATCAGCCCCAGCATTTT.

J is TRBJ2-3 and V is TRBV6-5, with 9 bases that match TRBD2. V was clipped by 6 bases and J by 1 base; unmatched bases: 5. Germline CDR1 is MNHEY and CDR2 is SVGAGI. The CDR3 has 15 amino acids. The CDR3: CASRRSGGRTDTQYF. Here the CDR3 DNA reads TGTGCCAGCAGGCGCAGCGGGGGGCGCACAGATACGCAGTATTTT.

CDR3 bases: TGTGCCAGCAGTTACAGCCAAAGCTCCTATAATTCACCCCTCCACTTT. Protein product: CASSYSQSSYNSPLHF. The V gene is TRBV6-2 or TRBV6-3, the J gene TRBJ1-6; D is ambiguous. CDR1 and CDR2 from the germline V gene are MNHEY and SVGEGT. The V and J ends lost 2 bases and 0 bases respectively, with 8 bases between them. The CDR3 covers 16 residues.

The chain recombines TRBV5-6 with TRBJ2-5, with D perhaps assigned TRBD1 or TRBD2 (5 bases each). Germline CDR1 and CDR2: SGHDT and YYEEEE. Trimming pared 2 bases from V and 0 bases from J, leaving 11 bases between. The CDR3 is 15 residues long. The CDR3 DNA reads as TGTGCCAGCAGCTTTGGGGGTGAACACCAAGAGACCCAGTACTTC. As protein: CASSFGGEHQETQYF.

The chain is built from TRBV9 and TRBJ2-5, with D perhaps matching TRBD1 (6 bases). Trimming took off 4 bases at V and 5 bases at J, with 12 bases between the two ends. Germline V gene sequence: CDR1 SGDLS, CDR2 YYNGEE. The CDR3 consists of 13 residues. In DNA form, the CDR3 reads TGTGCCAGCAGCTCTCACAGGGCGGAGACCCAGTACTTC. It codes for CASSSHRAETQYF.

The gene calls are TRBV5-4 and TRBJ2-1, with D uncertain. CDR1 is SGHNT and CDR2 is YYREEE in the germline V gene (reference sequence). This CDR3 contains 15 residues. The ends were cut back, 0 bases at V and 8 bases at J, with 15 bases in the middle. CDR3: CASSLDRAALDEQFF. The CDR3 region has the DNA TGTGCCAGCAGCTTGGACCGGGCCGCTTTAGATGAGCAGTTCTTC. Together with reference TRBV5-4 and TRBJ2-1, the CDR3 gives the full variable domain: ETGVTQSPTHLIKTRGQQVTLRCSSQSGHNTVSWYQQALGQGPQFIFQYYREEENGRGNFPPRFSGLQFPNYSSELNVNALELDDSALYLCASSLDRAALDEQFFGPGTRLTVL.

The chain joins TRBV4-3 to TRBJ2-5; 12 bases agree with TRBD2. V trimming: 0 bases; J trimming: 3 bases; junction bases outside the gene matches: 2. This CDR3 is built from 16 residues. CDR1 LGHNA and CDR2 YSLEER come from the germline V gene. CDR3 nucleotides: TGCGCCAGCAGCCAAGAACTAGCGGGGGGTAAAGAGACCCAGTACTTC. Amino acid sequence: CASSQELAGGKETQYF.

The V call is TRBV7-8, the J call TRBJ1-2; D is uncertain. The CDR3 totals 13 residues. In germline, CDR1 is SGHVS, CDR2 FQNEAQ. V shed 2 bases and J shed 3 bases, with 7 bases lying between them. The CDR3, as DNA: TGTGCCAGCAGCTTAAGTAGGGACTATGGCTACACCTTC. Amino acids: CASSLSRDYGYTF. Combining the CDR3 with reference TRBV7-8 and TRBJ1-2 gives the whole variable domain GAGVSQSPRYKVAKRGQDVALRCDPISGHVSLFWYQQALGQGPEFLTYFQNEAQLDKSGLPSDRFFAERPEGSVSTLKIQRTQQEDSAVYLCASSLSRDYGYTFGSGTRLTVV.

This chain connects TRBV4-1 to TRBJ1-1; TRBD1 agrees at 10 bases. In germline, CDR1 is MGHRA, CDR2 YSYEKL. The CDR3 spans 15 residues. Trimming cost V 1 base and J 5 bases; bases outside gene matches: 4. The CDR3 protein is CASSQGDRGRTEAFF. As DNA, the CDR3 is TGCGCCAGCAGCCAAGGAGACAGGGGGCGGACTGAAGCTTTCTTT.

The chain joins TRBV27 to TRBJ2-7; 7 bases fit TRBD2. The V gene end was trimmed by 5 bases and the J gene end by 0 bases; junction bases not matched to a gene: 10. This CDR3 has 16 amino acids. Germline V gives CDR1 MNHEY, CDR2 SMNVEV (reference sequence). DNA of the CDR3: TGTGCCAGCAGTCCTAGTGGGGGGGACGCCTCCTACGAGCAGTACTTC. Encoded protein: CASSPSGGDASYEQYF.

The chain is built from TRBV9 and TRBJ2-2; 8 bases agree with TRBD1. The CDR3 consists of 15 residues. Per germline, CDR1 SGDLS and CDR2 YYNGEE. Trimming at V came to 4 bases and at J to 7 bases, leaving 9 bases not matched to a gene. The CDR3 DNA sequence: TGTGCCAGCAGCACCAGGACAGGGATTGACGGGGAGCTGTTTTTT. This gives the protein CASSTRTGIDGELFF.

J is TRBJ2-5 and V is TRBV5-6; D perhaps matches TRBD1 (6 bases). Germline lookup yields CDR1 SGHDT and CDR2 YYEEEE. Trimming pared 2 bases from V and 3 bases from J, leaving 14 bases between. The CDR3 has 15 amino acids. The CDR3 loop reads CASSLLGQQEETQYF. The DNA for the CDR3 is TGTGCCAGCAGCTTATTAGGACAGCAAGAAGAGACCCAGTACTTC. Full variable domain (missing parts from reference TRBV5-6 and TRBJ2-5): DAGVTQSPTHLIKTRGQQVTLRCSPKSGHDTVSWYQQALGQGPQFIFQYYEEEERQRGNFPDRFSGHQFPNYSSELNVNALLLGDSALYLCASSLLGQQEETQYFGPGTRLLVL.

Concerning this clone: Compared with germline, one end of the junction differs, possibly owing to a read error. V gene TRBV19 combines with J gene TRBJ1-1; tentative D call: TRBD1 (5 bases). CDR3 length: 14 amino acids. Germline V lookup: CDR1 LNHDA, CDR2 SQIVND (reference sequence). The CDR3 reads CASNIGTENTEAFF. CDR3 coding DNA: TGTGCCAGTAATATAGGGACCGAGAACACTGAAGCTTTCTTT.

The chain links TRBV9 to TRBJ2-4, with D possibly TRBD2 on 5 matching bases. CDR3 length: 14 residues. Trimming pared 3 bases from V and 0 bases from J, leaving 7 bases between. Germline V gene lookup returns CDR1 SGDLS and CDR2 YYNGEE. The DNA of the CDR3 is TGTGCCAGCAGCGATGGACTAGCCAAAAACATTCAGTACTTC. Encoded protein: CASSDGLAKNIQYF.

This sequence joins TRBV18 and TRBJ2-2, with a tentative D call TRBD1 (5 bases). CDR1 is KGHSH, CDR2 LQKENI, per germline. V gave up 0 bases and J gave up 2 bases, with 10 bases separating them. The CDR3 is made up of 16 amino acids. DNA of the CDR3: TGTGCCAGCTCACCACCGGGGCAGGGCAACACCGGGGAGCTGTTTTTT. It encodes CASSPPGQGNTGELFF.

The genes are TRBV7-8 and TRBJ1-2; TRBD1 might be the D (6 bases). The CDR3 runs to 14 residues. Germline V gene data show CDR1 as SGHVS and CDR2 as FQNEAQ. Between the trimmed V and J ends, which lost 6 bases and 2 bases, there was a span of 13 bases. CDR3 in amino acids: CASREGRGNYGYTF. The CDR3, as DNA: TGTGCCAGCAGGGAGGGAAGGGGGAACTATGGCTACACCTTC.

The chain carries TRBV2 and TRBJ1-2; no firm D call. There are 14 residues in the CDR3. CDR1 and CDR2 (germline): SNHLY, FYNNEI. Trimming shortened V by 8 bases and J by 2 bases, and 15 bases separated the two germline ends. The CDR3 reads CASPLPPPNYGYTF. CDR3 coding DNA: TGTGCCAGCCCACTACCCCCCCCAAACTATGGCTACACCTTC.

This chain connects TRBV19 to TRBJ1-3; perhaps TRBD1 as D (6 bases). V was pared by 4 bases and J by 4 bases, with 23 bases between. CDR1 and CDR2 from the germline V gene are LNHDA and SQIVND (reference sequence). This CDR3 has 18 amino acids. CDR3 nucleotide sequence: TGTGCCAGTAGTACCCCGGGCTGGCGCCCCGGGGGCGGAAACACCATATATTTT. This encodes CASSTPGWRPGGGNTIYF. Supplemented by reference TRBV19 and TRBJ1-3, the full variable domain reads DGGITQSPKYLFRKEGQNVTLSCEQNLNHDAMYWYRQDPGQGLRLIYYSQIVNDFQKGDIAEGYSVSREKKESFPLTVTSAQKNPTAFYLCASSTPGWRPGGGNTIYFGEGSWLTVV.

The V call is TRBV4-1, the J call TRBJ2-7; unclear D gene. Germline lookup yields CDR1 MGHRA and CDR2 YSYEKL. The CDR3 is 13 residues long. The ends were cut back, 1 base at V and 2 bases at J, with 6 bases in the middle. The CDR3 loop is CASSQVEAYEQYF. CDR3 nucleotide sequence: TGCGCCAGCAGCCAAGTTGAAGCCTACGAGCAGTACTTC.

The V call is TRBV11-3, the J call TRBJ1-1; D may be TRBD1 (5 bases). The germline V and J ends were trimmed by 4 bases and 8 bases, with 11 bases remaining between them. The V gene's germline CDR1 is SGHNT and CDR2 YENEEA. The CDR3 covers 12 residues. This CDR3 is CASSWGTGEAFF. The CDR3 region has the DNA TGTGCCAGCAGCTGGGGAACAGGCGAAGCTTTCTTT.